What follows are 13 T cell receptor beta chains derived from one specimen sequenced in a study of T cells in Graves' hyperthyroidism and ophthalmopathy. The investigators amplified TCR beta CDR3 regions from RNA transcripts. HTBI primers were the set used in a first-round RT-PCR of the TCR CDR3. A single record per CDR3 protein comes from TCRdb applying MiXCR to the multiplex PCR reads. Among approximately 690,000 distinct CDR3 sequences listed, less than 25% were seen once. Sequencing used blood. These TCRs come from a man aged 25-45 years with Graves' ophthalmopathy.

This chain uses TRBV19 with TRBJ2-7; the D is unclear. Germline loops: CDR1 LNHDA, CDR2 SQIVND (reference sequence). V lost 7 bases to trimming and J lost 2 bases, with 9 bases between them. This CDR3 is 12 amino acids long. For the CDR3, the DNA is TGTGCCAGTATGAACAGAGCCTACGAGCAGTACTTC. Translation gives CASMNRAYEQYF.

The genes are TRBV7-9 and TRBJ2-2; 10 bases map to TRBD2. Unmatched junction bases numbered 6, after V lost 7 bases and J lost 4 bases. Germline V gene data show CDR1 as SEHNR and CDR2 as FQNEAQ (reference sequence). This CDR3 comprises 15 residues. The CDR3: CASTLAGVSTGELFF. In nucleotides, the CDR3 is TGTGCCAGCACCCTAGCGGGGGTCTCCACCGGGGAGCTGTTTTTT.

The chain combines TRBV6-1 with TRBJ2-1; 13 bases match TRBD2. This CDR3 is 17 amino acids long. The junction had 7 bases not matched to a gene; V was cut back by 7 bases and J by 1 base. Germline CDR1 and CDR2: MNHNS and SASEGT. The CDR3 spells CASTGTSGIRSYNEQFF. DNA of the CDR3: TGTGCCAGCACCGGGACTAGCGGGATACGTTCCTACAATGAGCAGTTCTTC.

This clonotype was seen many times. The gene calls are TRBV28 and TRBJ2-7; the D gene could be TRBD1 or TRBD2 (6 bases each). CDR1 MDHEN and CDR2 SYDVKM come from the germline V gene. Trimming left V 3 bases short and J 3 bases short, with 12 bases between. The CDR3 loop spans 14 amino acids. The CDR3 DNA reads TGTGCCAGCAGTTTCCCGGGGGCAGACTACGAGCAGTACTTC. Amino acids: CASSFPGADYEQYF.

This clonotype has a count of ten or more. The CDR3, as DNA: TGCGCCAGCAGCTTGGAGTCGCTGGACTATGGCTACACCTTC. Protein sequence: CASSLESLDYGYTF. This sequence joins TRBV5-1 and TRBJ1-2; D is ambiguous. This CDR3 is 14 amino acids long. With 0 bases removed from V and 3 bases from J, the gap between germline ends came to 9 bases. The germline CDR1 and CDR2 sequences are SGHRS and YFSETQ.

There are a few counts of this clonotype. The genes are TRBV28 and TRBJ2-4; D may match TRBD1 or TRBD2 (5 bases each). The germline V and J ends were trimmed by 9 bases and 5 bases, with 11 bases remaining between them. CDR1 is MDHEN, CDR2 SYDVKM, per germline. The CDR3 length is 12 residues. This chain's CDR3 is CASGGPQNIQYF. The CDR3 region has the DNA TGTGCCAGTGGGGGACCGCAAAACATTCAGTACTTC.

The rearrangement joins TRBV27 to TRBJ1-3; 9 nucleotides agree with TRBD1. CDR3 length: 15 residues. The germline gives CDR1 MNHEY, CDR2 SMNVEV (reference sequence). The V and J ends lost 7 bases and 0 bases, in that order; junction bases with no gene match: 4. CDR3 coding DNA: TGTGCCAGCAAAGGGACAGGGAACTCTGGAAACACCATATATTTT. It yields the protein CASKGTGNSGNTIYF.

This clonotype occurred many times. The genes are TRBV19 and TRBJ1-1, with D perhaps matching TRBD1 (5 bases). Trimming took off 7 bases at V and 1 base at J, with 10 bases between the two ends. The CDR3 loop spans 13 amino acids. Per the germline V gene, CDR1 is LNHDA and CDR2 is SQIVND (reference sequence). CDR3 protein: CASMIGQNTEAFF. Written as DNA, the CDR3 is TGTGCCAGTATGATAGGACAGAACACTGAAGCTTTCTTT. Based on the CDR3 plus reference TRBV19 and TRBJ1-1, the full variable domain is DGGITQSPKYLFRKEGQNVTLSCEQNLNHDAMYWYRQDPGQGLRLIYYSQIVNDFQKGDIAEGYSVSREKKESFPLTVTSAQKNPTAFYLCASMIGQNTEAFFGQGTRLTVV.

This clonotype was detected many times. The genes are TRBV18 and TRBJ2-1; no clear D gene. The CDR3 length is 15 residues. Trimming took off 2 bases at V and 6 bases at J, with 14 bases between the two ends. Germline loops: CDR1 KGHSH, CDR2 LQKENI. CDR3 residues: CASSPTSTSSNEQFF. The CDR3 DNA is TGTGCCAGCTCACCAACCTCAACCTCTAGCAATGAGCAGTTCTTC.

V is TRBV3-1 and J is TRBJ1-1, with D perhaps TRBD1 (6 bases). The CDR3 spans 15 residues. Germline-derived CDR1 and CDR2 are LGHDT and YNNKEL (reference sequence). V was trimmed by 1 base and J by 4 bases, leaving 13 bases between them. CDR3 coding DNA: TGTGCCAGCAGCCAAGGTGGGGGCGCGGGCACTGAAGCTTTCTTT. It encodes CASSQGGGAGTEAFF.

The CDR3 here is CASNLAGENTGELFF. CDR3 sequence (DNA): TGCGCCAGCAATCTAGCGGGAGAAAACACCGGGGAGCTGTTTTTT. This chain connects TRBV4-1 to TRBJ2-2; 10 positions agree with TRBD2. The J segment lost 2 bases and the V segment lost 7 bases, leaving 4 bases of the junction unmatched. Germline CDR1 is MGHRA and CDR2 is YSYEKL. The CDR3 sequence is 15 residues long.

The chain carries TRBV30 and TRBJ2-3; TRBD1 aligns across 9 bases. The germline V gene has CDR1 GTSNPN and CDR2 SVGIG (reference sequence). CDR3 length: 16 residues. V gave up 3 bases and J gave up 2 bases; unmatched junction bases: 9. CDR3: CAWRTPRDRVTDTQYF. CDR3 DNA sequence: TGTGCCTGGAGAACCCCCAGGGACAGGGTCACAGATACGCAGTATTTT.

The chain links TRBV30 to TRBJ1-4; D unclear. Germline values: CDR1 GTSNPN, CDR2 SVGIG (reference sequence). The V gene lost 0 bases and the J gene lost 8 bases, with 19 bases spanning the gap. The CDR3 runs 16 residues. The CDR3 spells CAWSVNGYNREEKLFF. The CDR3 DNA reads TGTGCCTGGAGTGTAAACGGGTACAACCGCGAAGAAAAACTGTTTTTT.